The 3 T cell receptor beta chains in this list originate from one sample, sequenced in a study of T cell changes during pregnancy in multiple sclerosis. Using immunoSEQ multiplex PCR, the repertoire was profiled, and TCRdb retains in-frame clones only, with some absent. The sample has fewer than 60,000 clones, about 90% seen once; the top ten hold 0.64%. The input for sequencing was CD4+ T cells from peripheral blood mononuclear cells, taken after pregnancy. These receptors originate from a female donor with multiple sclerosis, enrolled in a pregnancy study.

The rearrangement uses TRBV18 and TRBJ1-4; the D gene is possibly TRBD1 (6 bases). Trimming stripped 0 bases from V and 5 bases from J, with 10 bases between. The germline V gene encodes CDR1 KGHSH and CDR2 LQKENI. The CDR3 length is 15 residues. CDR3: CASSPPTGRNEKLFF. The CDR3 DNA reads TGTGCCAGCTCACCACCGACAGGTCGAAATGAAAAACTGTTTTTT.

The V gene is TRBV5-5, the J gene TRBJ2-7; TRBD1 matches at 9 bases. The CDR3 totals 16 residues. Germline V gives CDR1 SGHKS, CDR2 YYEKEE (reference sequence). V dropped 2 bases and J dropped 9; count of bases not matched to a gene: 15. CDR3 sequence reads: CASSFHTGQGSNGQYF. The CDR3 nucleotides read TGTGCCAGCAGCTTTCATACGGGACAGGGAAGTAACGGGCAGTACTTC.

This clone was counted a single time. V and J are TRBV29-1 and TRBJ1-2, with 8 bases identical to TRBD1. J lost 7 bases, V lost 7 bases, and 5 bases had no gene match. This CDR3 is built from 11 residues. The germline V gene has CDR1 SQVTM and CDR2 ANQGSEA. The CDR3 DNA follows: TGCAGCGCCCAGGGGGCGGGTGGCTACACCTTC. Protein sequence: CSAQGAGGYTF.